The text below deals with one TCR beta chain. Its binding antigen is unknown. Nothing much larger sits one base from this clone, and base qualities are not available. The sample originates from a study of blood T cells in healthy people across ages (dated by TCRdb to between 2014 and 2016). About the study as a whole: In model experiments, roughly one uniquely barcoded TCR beta cDNA molecule per two T cells was captured by template switching. To track age-related changes in TCR beta repertoire diversity, the study relied on deep sequencing normalized with unique cDNA molecular identifiers. To avoid experimental bias, donors of different ages were randomly spread across the sequencing lanes. The study analyzed two additional independent replicas of 1 million unique cDNA reads from the same blood draw for two donors, one aged 18 to 29 and one aged 80 or older. The donors were divided into four age groups: young (average about 16 years), middle-aged (about 40), aged (under 70) and long-lived (around 80). On the study overall, not on this receptor specifically: There was a strong correlation between observed TCR beta diversity and the percentage of naive T cells measured by flow cytometry. Estimates of total diversity from one million sequenced T cells were regarded as lower bounds and underestimates. Observed TCR beta diversity per million T cells fell roughly linearly with age, and a significant reduction was already apparent by age around 44. Compared with the aged group, more naive CD4+ T cells, fewer expanded clones and increased TCR diversity were shown by the long-lived group, suggesting age selection. Donor CMV infection status was unknown, potentially confounding age-related changes in expanded clonotypes. Conclusive comparison of naive and antigen-experienced compartments was prevented by the profiling of bulk unsorted PBMCs.

The receptor library was made with 5' RACE. The instrument was an Illumina HiSeq 2500. A second about 7 to 12 cycle PCR used a sample-barcoded 5' primer and a J-beta primer mix. A unique molecular identifier was introduced onto each TCR beta cDNA molecule by a template-switch 5' adaptor carrying 12 random nucleotides. Each sample yielded at least 2.5 million CDR3-containing paired-end reads. The Mint cDNA synthesis kit, primed by a TRBC-specific oligonucleotide, was used to synthesize first-strand cDNA from all RNA. After uracil-DNA glycosylase treatment, a first 18-cycle PCR used universal primers M1SS and BC2_uni_R on all cDNA. The paper's data handling went like this. Normalization of each sample was performed by random selection of 1 million high-quality reads, each carrying a distinct molecular identifier. Reads with shared molecular identifiers were discarded instead of being binned into consensus sequences. MiTCR, with a Q25 quality threshold and the strictest error-elimination algorithm, was used for CDR3 identification, clonotype clustering and error correction. Lower-bound total TCR beta diversity was estimated with a nonparametric unseen species model using Euler transformation. TCRdb ran its own pipeline on the public reads, namely fastp trimming at Q25 and MiXCR clone calling, and kept in-frame beta chains. A single entry per CDR3 protein holds the most common genes and DNA from its merged rows. The V and J calls follow TCRdb's processing rather than the paper's. The table for this sample lists about 970,000 distinct CDR3 sequences; roughly 51% of them were counted only once. The ten largest clones represent about a fifth of the sample.

The 39 donors, aged 6 to 90 years, were systemically healthy Caucasian individuals from Russia. Each donor gave 8 to 10 milliliters of peripheral blood, collected into EDTA-treated Vacutainer tubes. PBMCs were isolated by Ficoll-Paque density-gradient centrifugation, with at least 6 million obtained per sample. Total RNA was extracted from PBMCs with Trizol reagent, with at least 6 micrograms obtained per sample. For every donor, flow cytometry on a PBMC aliquot measured the percentage of naive CD45RAhigh/CD27high T cells. At the junction V is shortened by 7 bases and J by 0 bases, with 11 bases in between. In the germline V gene, CDR1 corresponds to SGHAT and CDR2 to FQNNGV. There are 14 amino acids in the CDR3, from cysteine to phenylalanine inclusive. CDR3 DNA only is kept here, 42 bases in frame from base 1.

The rearrangement combines TRBV11-2 with TRBJ2-3; a tentative D match to TRBD2 spans 5 bases. This receptor was obtained from a woman in her sixties or seventies in good health. Sequencing was performed on blood. CDR3 protein: CASTGKPSTDTQYF. The nucleotide sequence is TGTGCCAGCACGGGGAAGCCTAGCACAGATACGCAGTATTTT.